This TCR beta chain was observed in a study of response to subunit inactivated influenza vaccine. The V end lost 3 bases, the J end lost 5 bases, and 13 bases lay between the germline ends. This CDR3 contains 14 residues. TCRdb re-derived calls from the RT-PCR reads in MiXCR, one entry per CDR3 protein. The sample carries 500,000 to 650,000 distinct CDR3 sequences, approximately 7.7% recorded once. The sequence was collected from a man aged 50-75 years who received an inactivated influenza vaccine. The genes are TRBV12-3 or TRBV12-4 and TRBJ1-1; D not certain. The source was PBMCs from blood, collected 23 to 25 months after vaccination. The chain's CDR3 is CASSFRVVRTEAFF. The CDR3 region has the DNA TGTGCCAGCAGTTTTAGGGTTGTGAGGACTGAAGCTTTCTTT.